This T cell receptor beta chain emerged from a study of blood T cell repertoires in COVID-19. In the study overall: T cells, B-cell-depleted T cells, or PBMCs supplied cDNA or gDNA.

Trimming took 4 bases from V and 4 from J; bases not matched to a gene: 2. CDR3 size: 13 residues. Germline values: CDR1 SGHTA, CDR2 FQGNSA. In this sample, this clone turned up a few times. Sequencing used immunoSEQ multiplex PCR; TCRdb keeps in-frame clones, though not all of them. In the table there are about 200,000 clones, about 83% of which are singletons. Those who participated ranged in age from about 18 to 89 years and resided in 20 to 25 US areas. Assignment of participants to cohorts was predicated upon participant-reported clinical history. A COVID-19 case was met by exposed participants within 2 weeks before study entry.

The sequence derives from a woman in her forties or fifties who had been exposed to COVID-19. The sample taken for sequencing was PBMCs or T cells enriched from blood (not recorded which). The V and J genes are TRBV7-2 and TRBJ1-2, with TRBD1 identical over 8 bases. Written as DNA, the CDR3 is TGTGCCAGCAGCTCGGGACAGGCCTATGGCTACACCTTC. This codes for CASSSGQAYGYTF.